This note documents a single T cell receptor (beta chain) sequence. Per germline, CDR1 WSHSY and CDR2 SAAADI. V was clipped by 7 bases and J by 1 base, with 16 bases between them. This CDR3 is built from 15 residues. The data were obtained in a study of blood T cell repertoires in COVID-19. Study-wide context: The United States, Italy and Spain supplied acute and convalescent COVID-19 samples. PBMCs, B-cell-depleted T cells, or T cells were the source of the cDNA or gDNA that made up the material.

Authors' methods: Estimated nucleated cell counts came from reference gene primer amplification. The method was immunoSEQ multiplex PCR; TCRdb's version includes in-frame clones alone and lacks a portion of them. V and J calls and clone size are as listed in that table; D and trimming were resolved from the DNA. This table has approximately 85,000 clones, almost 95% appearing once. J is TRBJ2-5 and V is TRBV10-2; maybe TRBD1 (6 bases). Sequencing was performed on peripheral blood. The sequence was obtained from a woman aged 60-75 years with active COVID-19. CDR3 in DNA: TGCGCCAGCACTCTGCTTGGGGGCGGCCAAGAGACCCAGTACTTC. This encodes CASTLLGGGQETQYF.